These T cell receptor beta chains were read from a single sample in a study of shared clonotypes between healthy human individuals. Sequencing used immunoSEQ multiplex PCR; TCRdb keeps in-frame clones, though not all of them. The repertoire holds 520,000 or so clones, with 79% as singletons. Sequencing used PBMCs. The receptors were gathered from a woman aged 40-49 years in good health. Some clones in this sample may be carry-over from other donors' samples. CDR3s include the opening cysteine and the closing phenylalanine or tryptophan. The D gene is left open where the match is weak. Clone size is stated in some rows and not others, as once, few, many or a class when expanded.

V,J,size,D,CDR3,DNA
TRBV29-1,TRBJ2-1,.,.,CSVDFRGSYNEQFF,TGCAGCGTTGACTTCCGGGGCTCCTACAATGAGCAGTTCTTC
TRBV20-1,TRBJ1-1,.,.,CSAGEGPEAFF,TGCAGTGCTGGGGAGGGTCCTGAAGCTTTCTTT
TRBV10-3,TRBJ1-1,.,.,CAISELSPNTEAFF,TGTGCCATCAGTGAGTTATCTCCGAACACTGAAGCTTTCTTT
TRBV6-1,TRBJ2-5,.,TRBD2,CASSFVGRGETQYF,TGTGCCAGCAGCTTCGTGGGGAGGGGAGAGACCCAGTACTTC
TRBV7-8,TRBJ2-7,.,TRBD2,CASSSFRTSGSNEQYF,TGTGCCAGCAGCTCTTTTCGGACTAGCGGGAGTAACGAGCAGTACTTC
TRBV9,TRBJ2-1,.,.,CASSVDGSGLYNEQFF,TGTGCCAGCAGCGTAGATGGTAGCGGCCTATACAATGAGCAGTTCTTC
TRBV7-9,TRBJ1-6,.,.,CASSLEAGNNSPLHF,TGTGCCAGCAGCTTAGAGGCAGGGAATAATTCACCCCTCCACTTT
TRBV7-9,TRBJ1-1,.,.,CASSSGGGPEAFF,TGTGCCAGCAGCTCCGGGGGGGGGCCTGAAGCTTTCTTT
TRBV5-1,TRBJ2-7,.,.,CASSLSPGQIYEQYF,TGCGCCAGCAGCTTATCCCCAGGACAGATCTACGAGCAGTACTTC
TRBV6-5,TRBJ2-7,.,TRBD2,CASIAPLAGNYEQYF,TGTGCCAGCATAGCCCCTCTAGCGGGAAACTACGAGCAGTACTTC
TRBV7-9,TRBJ2-2,many,.,CASSSPKIRTGELFF,TGTGCCAGCAGTTCCCCCAAAATAAGGACCGGGGAGCTGTTTTTT
TRBV27,TRBJ1-2,.,TRBD1,CASRTGLNYGYTF,TGTGCCAGCAGGACAGGGCTTAACTATGGCTACACCTTC
TRBV13,TRBJ1-2,.,TRBD1,CASSYRQGRSNYGYTF,TGTGCCAGCAGCTACAGACAGGGGAGGTCTAACTATGGCTACACCTTC
TRBV2,TRBJ2-7,.,TRBD1,CASSETGAPSYEQYF,TGTGCCAGCAGTGAAACAGGGGCTCCCTCCTACGAGCAGTACTTC
TRBV28,TRBJ1-5,.,.,CASSLWGSYSNQPQHF,TGTGCCAGCAGTTTATGGGGTTCATATAGCAATCAGCCCCAGCATTTT
TRBV19,TRBJ2-6,.,.,CASSMENGANVLTF,TGTGCCAGTAGTATGGAGAACGGTGCCAACGTCCTGACTTTC
TRBV7-9,TRBJ2-1,.,.,CASSLKSYNEQFF,TGTGCCAGCAGCTTGAAATCCTACAATGAGCAGTTCTTC
TRBV13,TRBJ1-1,.,.,CASSFRTFDTEAFF,TGTGCCAGCAGCTTTAGGACCTTTGACACTGAAGCTTTCTTT
TRBV2,TRBJ2-5,.,TRBD2,CASSPRLAGEETQYF,TGTGCCAGCAGTCCCCGACTAGCGGGAGAAGAGACCCAGTACTTC
TRBV11-2,TRBJ1-5,few,TRBD1,CASSPRQGDQPQHF,TGTGCCAGCAGCCCTAGACAGGGTGACCAGCCCCAGCATTTT
TRBV5-1,TRBJ2-3,.,TRBD2,CASRTSGGLYTDTQYF,TGCGCCAGCCGGACTAGCGGGGGGCTCTACACAGATACGCAGTATTTT
TRBV4-1,TRBJ2-4,.,.,CASSPGRRIAKNIQYF,TGCGCCAGCAGCCCCGGAAGGCGGATAGCCAAAAACATTCAGTACTTC
TRBV4-1,TRBJ2-7,once,.,CASSPGTFLMGSYEQYF,TGCGCCAGCAGCCCCGGGACATTCCTTATGGGCTCCTACGAGCAGTACTTC
TRBV28,TRBJ1-2,once,.,CASTPRSYGYTF,TGTGCCAGCACCCCCCGCTCCTATGGCTACACCTTC
TRBV7-2,TRBJ2-7,.,TRBD2,CASRFSGSSYEQYF,TGTGCCAGCAGATTTAGCGGGAGCTCCTACGAGCAGTACTTC
TRBV25-1,TRBJ2-6,.,.,CASRGGANVLTF,TGTGCCAGCAGGGGGGGGGCCAACGTCCTGACTTTC
TRBV27,TRBJ2-7,.,.,CASSLSSGGYEQYF,TGTGCCAGCAGTTTATCGTCCGGGGGCTACGAGCAGTACTTC
TRBV4-1,TRBJ2-5,.,TRBD2,CASSQEGTSASQETQYF,TGCGCCAGCAGCCAAGAGGGGACTAGCGCTTCACAAGAGACCCAGTACTTC
TRBV5-1,TRBJ2-3,few,.,CASSLGDRDGTQYF,TGCGCCAGCAGCTTGGGGGATCGGGATGGTACGCAGTATTTT
TRBV18,TRBJ1-2,.,.,CASSPSGSYGYTF,TGTGCCAGCTCACCTTCAGGGTCCTATGGCTACACCTTC
TRBV9,TRBJ2-2,.,.,CASSVRQGLNTGELFF,TGTGCCAGCAGCGTAAGGCAGGGGCTGAACACCGGGGAGCTGTTTTTT
TRBV5-4,TRBJ1-1,.,.,CASSLSRAKAFF,TGTGCCAGCAGCTTGTCGCGGGCGAAAGCTTTCTTT
TRBV5-1,TRBJ2-2,.,TRBD2,CASSFLAENTGELFF,TGCGCCAGCAGCTTTCTAGCGGAAAACACCGGGGAGCTGTTTTTT
TRBV10-3,TRBJ1-1,.,TRBD1,CAIRGQGARNTEAFF,TGTGCCATCAGGGGACAGGGGGCTCGGAACACTGAAGCTTTCTTT
TRBV11-3,TRBJ2-1,.,TRBD2,CASGTSGSNEQFF,TGTGCCTCCGGGACTAGCGGATCGAATGAGCAGTTCTTC
TRBV5-1,TRBJ2-7,.,TRBD2,CASSDPSGSSEQYF,TGCGCCAGCAGCGATCCTAGCGGGAGTTCCGAGCAGTACTTC
TRBV7-9,TRBJ2-7,.,.,CASSLAGPAHEQYF,TGTGCCAGCAGCTTAGCGGGGCCTGCCCACGAGCAGTACTTC